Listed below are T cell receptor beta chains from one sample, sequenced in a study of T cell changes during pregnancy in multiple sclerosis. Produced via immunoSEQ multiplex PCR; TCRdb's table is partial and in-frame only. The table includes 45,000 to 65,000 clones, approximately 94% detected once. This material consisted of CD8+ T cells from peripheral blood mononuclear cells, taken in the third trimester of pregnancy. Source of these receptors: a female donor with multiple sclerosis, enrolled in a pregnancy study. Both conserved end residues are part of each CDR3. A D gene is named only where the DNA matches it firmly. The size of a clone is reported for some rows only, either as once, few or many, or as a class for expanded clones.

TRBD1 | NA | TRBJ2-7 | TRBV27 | TGTGCCAGCAGTTTAGGAGACAGGGTTTACGAGCAGTACTTC | CASSLGDRVYEQYF
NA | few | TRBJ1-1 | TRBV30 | TGTGCCTGGAGTCCCTCAGGGGAGACTGAAGCTTTCTTT | CAWSPSGETEAFF
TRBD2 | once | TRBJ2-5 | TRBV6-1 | TGTGCCAGCAGGGTACTAGCGGGAGTGACAGAGACCCAGTACTTC | CASRVLAGVTETQYF
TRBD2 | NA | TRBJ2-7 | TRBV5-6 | TGTGCCAGCAGGTCACCGGGACTAGCTAGCCACGAGCAGTACTTC | CASRSPGLASHEQYF
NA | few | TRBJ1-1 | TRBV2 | TGTGCCAGCCGGGAGGCGAACACTGAAGCTTTCTTT | CASREANTEAFF
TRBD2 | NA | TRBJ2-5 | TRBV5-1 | TGCGCCAGCAGCTTTAGCGGGAAACGTGGGTTTGAGACCCAGTACTTC | CASSFSGKRGFETQYF
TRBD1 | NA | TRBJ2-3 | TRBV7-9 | TGTGCCAGCAGCTTAGATAACAGGGGCGCAGATACGCAGTATTTT | CASSLDNRGADTQYF
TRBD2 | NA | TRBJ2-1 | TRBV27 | TGTGCCAGCAGTTCCAATTATAGGGCGACTAGCGGGAGTTTGTTCTTC | CASSSNYRATSGSLFF
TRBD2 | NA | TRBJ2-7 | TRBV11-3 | TGTGCCAGCAGCTCGACTAGCGGGAGGGCCGAGCAGTACTTC | CASSSTSGRAEQYF
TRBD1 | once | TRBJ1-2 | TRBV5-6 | TGTGCCAGCAGCTTGACGACAGGGGGGGGGTATGGCTACACCTTC | CASSLTTGGGYGYTF
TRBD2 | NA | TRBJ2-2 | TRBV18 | TGTGCCAGCTCACCGGGACTAGAGGCGAGGACCGGGGAGCTGTTTTTT | CASSPGLEARTGELFF
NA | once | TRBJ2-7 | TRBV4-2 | TGTGCCAGCAGCCAAGATTCCGCGCCCAGGCCCCCCTACGAGCAGTACTTC | CASSQDSAPRPPYEQYF
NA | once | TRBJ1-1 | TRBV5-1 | TGCGCCAGCAGCCCTGAGACAGGGAACACTGAAGCTTTCTTT | CASSPETGNTEAFF
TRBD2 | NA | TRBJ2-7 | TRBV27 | TGTGCCAGCAGCCCCTCATATGGGGGGAGGGACGAGCAGTACTTC | CASSPSYGGRDEQYF
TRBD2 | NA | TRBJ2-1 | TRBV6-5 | TGTGCCAGCAGTTACCCGGGACTAGGATCCAATGAGCAGTTCTTC | CASSYPGLGSNEQFF
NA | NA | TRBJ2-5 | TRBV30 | TGTGCCTGGAGTGTACGATGGGTGAGGAATATAACAGAGACCCAGTACTTC | CAWSVRWVRNITETQYF
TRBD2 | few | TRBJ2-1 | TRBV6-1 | TGTGCCAGCAGCGAGCGGGAGGGAGACTACAATGAGCAGTTCTTC | CASSEREGDYNEQFF
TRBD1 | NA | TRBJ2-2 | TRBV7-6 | TGTGCCAGCAGCTTAGGACAGGGGGCAGGGATCGGGGAGCTGTTTTTT | CASSLGQGAGIGELFF
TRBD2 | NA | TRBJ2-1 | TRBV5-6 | TGTGCCAGCAGCTTGGGACTAGCGGAGCTCAATGAGCAGTTCTTC | CASSLGLAELNEQFF
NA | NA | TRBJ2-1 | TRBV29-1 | TGCAGCGTTGAGTCAGTTGAGCAGTTCTTC | CSVESVEQFF
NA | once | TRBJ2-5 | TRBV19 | TGTGCCACCCTACAAGAGACCCAGTACTTC | CATLQETQYF
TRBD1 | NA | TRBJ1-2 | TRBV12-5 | TGTGCTAGTGGTCAGACAGGGGGGTTTGGCTACACCTTC | CASGQTGGFGYTF
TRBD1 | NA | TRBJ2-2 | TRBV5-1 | TGCGCCAGCAGCACAGGGGAGACCGGGGAGCTGTTTTTT | CASSTGETGELFF
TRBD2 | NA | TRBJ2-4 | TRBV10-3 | TGTGCCATCAGTGAGGCGGGAGGGCCGTCCAAAAACATTCAGTACTTC | CAISEAGGPSKNIQYF
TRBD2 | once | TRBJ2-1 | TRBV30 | TGTGCCTGGAGTGTAGTTGGTAGCGGGGCGGGTAATGAGCAGTTCTTC | CAWSVVGSGAGNEQFF
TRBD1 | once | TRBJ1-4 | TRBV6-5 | TGTGCCAGCAGTTCGCCAAACAGGGGCGCTAATGAAAAACTGTTTTTT | CASSSPNRGANEKLFF
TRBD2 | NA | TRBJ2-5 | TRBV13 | TGTGCCAGCAGCTCTCGACTAGCCTGGGAGACCCAGTACTTC | CASSSRLAWETQYF
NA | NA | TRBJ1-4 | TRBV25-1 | TGTGCCAGCAGTGCCCCGGGACAACTTAATGAAAAACTGTTTTTT | CASSAPGQLNEKLFF
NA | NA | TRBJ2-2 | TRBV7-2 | TGTGCCAGCAGCTTAGACGAGACAGGGAACACCGGGGAGCTGTTTTTT | CASSLDETGNTGELFF
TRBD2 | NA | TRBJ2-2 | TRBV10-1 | TGCGCCAGCACCCGACTAGCGCCGAACACCGGGGAGCTGTTTTTT | CASTRLAPNTGELFF
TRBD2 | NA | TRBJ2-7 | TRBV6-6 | TGTGCCAGCAGTTCTACTAGCGGGAGGGCCGTCGACGAGCAGTACTTC | CASSSTSGRAVDEQYF
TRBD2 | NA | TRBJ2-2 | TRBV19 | TGTGCCAGTAGTTCCACGGGACTAGCAACCGGGGAGCTGTTTTTT | CASSSTGLATGELFF
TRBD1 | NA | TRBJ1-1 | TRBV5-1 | TGCGCCAGCAGCTTGGGGACAGGGGGCGGCACTGAAGCTTTCTTT | CASSLGTGGGTEAFF
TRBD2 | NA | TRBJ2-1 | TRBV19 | TGTGCCAGTACACTAGCGGGAGGGGACAATGAGCAGTTCTTC | CASTLAGGDNEQFF
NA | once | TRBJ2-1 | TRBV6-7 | TGTGCCAGCAGCTACCGGGATAGCTACTACAATGAGCAGTTCTTC | CASSYRDSYYNEQFF
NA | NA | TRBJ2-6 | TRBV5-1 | TGCGCCAGCCAAATTCAGGGGGGCATTGGTTCTGGGGCCAACGTCCTGACTTTC | CASQIQGGIGSGANVLTF
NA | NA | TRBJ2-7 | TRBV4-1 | TGCGCCAGCAGCCAAGGGGGGGGGACAGGCTTCGCCCCTTACGAGCAGTACTTC | CASSQGGGTGFAPYEQYF
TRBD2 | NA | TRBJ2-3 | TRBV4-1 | TGCGCCAGCAGCCATCAACCGGGACTAGCAAGCACAGATACGCAGTATTTT | CASSHQPGLASTDTQYF
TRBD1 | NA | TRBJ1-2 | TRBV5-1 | TGCGCCAGCAGTTGGGACAGGGCCAACTATGGCTACACCTTC | CASSWDRANYGYTF
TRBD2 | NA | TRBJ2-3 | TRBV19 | TGTGCCAGTAGTATAGCCGTGACTAGCGCTGCAGATACGCAGTATTTT | CASSIAVTSAADTQYF
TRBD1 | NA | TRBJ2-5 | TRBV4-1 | TGCGCCAGCAGCCAATCCGGGACAGCTAACCAAGAGACCCAGTACTTC | CASSQSGTANQETQYF
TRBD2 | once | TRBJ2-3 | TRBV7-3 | TGTGCCAGCAGCTTATCGCGGGGGGAAAGCACAGATACGCAGTATTTT | CASSLSRGESTDTQYF
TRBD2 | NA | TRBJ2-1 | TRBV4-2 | TGTGCCAGCAGCCAATCTTCGGCGGGAGAGGACAATGAGCAGTTCTTC | CASSQSSAGEDNEQFF
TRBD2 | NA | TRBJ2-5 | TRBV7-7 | TGTGCCAGCAGCGTAACTAGCGGGAGTGCTGAGACCCAGTACTTC | CASSVTSGSAETQYF
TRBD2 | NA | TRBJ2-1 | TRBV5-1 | TGCGCCAGCAGCTCCCTAGCGGGCTATTACAATGAGCAGTTCTTC | CASSSLAGYYNEQFF
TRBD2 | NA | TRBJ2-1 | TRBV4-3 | TGCGCCAGCAGTCCCGCGGGAGGGCCTATCGATGAGCAGTTCTTC | CASSPAGGPIDEQFF
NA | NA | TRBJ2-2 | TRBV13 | TGTGCCAGCAGCTTTGGCCCACCGAACACCGGGGAGCTGTTTTTT | CASSFGPPNTGELFF
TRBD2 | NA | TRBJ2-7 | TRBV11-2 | TGTGCCAGCAGCTTAGGGACTAGCGGGGCCTACGAGCAGTACTTC | CASSLGTSGAYEQYF
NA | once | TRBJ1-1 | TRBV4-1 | TGCGCCAGCAGCCAAGAGGCGTGGAGAGGGCCGAACACTGAAGCTTTCTTT | CASSQEAWRGPNTEAFF
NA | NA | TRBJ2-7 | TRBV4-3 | TGCGCCAGCAGCCCACAGGGTTCCAACGAGCAGTACTTC | CASSPQGSNEQYF
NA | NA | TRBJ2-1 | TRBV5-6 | TGTGCCAGCAGCTTCGGCAGGTTATACAATGAGCAGTTCTTC | CASSFGRLYNEQFF
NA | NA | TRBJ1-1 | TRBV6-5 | TGTGCCAGCAGTTACCAGGGGCAGACATTGAACACTGAAGCTTTCTTT | CASSYQGQTLNTEAFF